The 23 T cell receptor beta chains below were found in one sample sequenced in a study of blood T cell repertoires in COVID-19. Produced via immunoSEQ multiplex PCR; TCRdb's table is partial and in-frame only. The table has about 95,000 clones, over 75% seen once. Sequenced: peripheral blood. These receptors were taken from a human donor in a cohort sampled during active COVID-19.

The chain links TRBV5-4 to TRBJ2-3; 10 bases are shared with TRBD2. The V gene's germline CDR1 is SGHNT and CDR2 YYREEE (reference sequence). The V gene end was trimmed by 4 bases and the J gene end by 11 bases; junction bases not matched to a gene: 10. The CDR3 is 14 residues long. This CDR3 is CASSPARASGGQYF. DNA of the CDR3: TGTGCCAGCAGCCCCGCAAGGGCTAGCGGGGGGCAGTATTTT.

The chain combines TRBV5-4 with TRBJ1-1; TRBD1 might be the D (5 bases). Germline V gene lookup returns CDR1 SGHNT and CDR2 YYREEE (reference sequence). The V end lost 4 bases, the J end lost 0 bases, and 22 bases lay between the germline ends. CDR3 length: 18 amino acids. This CDR3 reads CASSEQNFFRALNTEAFF. The CDR3 coding sequence is TGTGCCAGCAGCGAGCAAAATTTTTTCAGGGCGTTGAACACTGAAGCTTTCTTT. The whole variable domain, filled in from reference TRBV5-4 and TRBJ1-1, reads ETGVTQSPTHLIKTRGQQVTLRCSSQSGHNTVSWYQQALGQGPQFIFQYYREEENGRGNFPPRFSGLQFPNYSSELNVNALELDDSALYLCASSEQNFFRALNTEAFFGQGTRLTVV.

Remarks on this clone: Germline is not matched at one junction end, which may reflect a read error. The chain employs TRBV6-1 and TRBJ1-2, with 9 positions matching TRBD1. This CDR3 spans 16 amino acids. Germline CDR1 and CDR2: MNHNS and SASEGT. CDR3 sequence: CASSQAGTGNREGYTF. CDR3 DNA: TGTGCCAGCAGTCAAGCCGGGACAGGGAATAGGGAGGGCTACACCTTC.

The chain joins TRBV5-6 to TRBJ2-7; the match to TRBD2 covers 15 bases. The CDR3 is made up of 15 amino acids. V was pared by 2 bases and J by 6 bases, with 3 bases of the junction left unmatched. CDR1 and CDR2 (germline): SGHDT, YYEEEE. CDR3 sequence reads: CASSFRTSGGVEQYF. The CDR3 nucleotides read TGTGCCAGCAGCTTCCGGACTAGCGGGGGGGTCGAGCAGTACTTC.

V gene TRBV19 combines with J gene TRBJ1-2; 8 nucleotides line up with TRBD1. The CDR3 contains 16 residues. Germline V gene lookup returns CDR1 LNHDA and CDR2 SQIVND (reference sequence). V trimming: 9 bases; J trimming: 0 bases; junction bases outside the gene matches: 12. CDR3 sequence (DNA): TGTGCCAGCCAAGTATCTTGGACAGGGTCTAACTATGGCTACACCTTC. Encoded protein: CASQVSWTGSNYGYTF.

CDR3 nucleotides: TGTGCCAGCAGCCTAGTCGACACTGAAGCTTTCTTT. Translated: CASSLVDTEAFF. The chain links TRBV7-9 to TRBJ1-1; D is uncertain. CDR1 and CDR2 (germline): SEHNR, FQNEAQ (reference sequence). The CDR3 has 12 amino acids. The germline V and J ends were trimmed by 5 bases and 3 bases, with 7 bases remaining between them.

The chain uses TRBV7-8 and TRBJ2-3; TRBD2 agrees at 14 bases. Trimming at V came to 4 bases and at J to 3 bases, leaving 3 bases not matched to a gene. Germline V CDR1 and CDR2: SGHVS, FQNEAQ. This CDR3 comprises 16 residues. CDR3: CASSSGLAGGTDTQYF. CDR3 bases: TGTGCCAGCAGCTCTGGACTAGCGGGGGGTACAGATACGCAGTATTTT.

This sequence joins TRBV9 and TRBJ2-7, with 9 bases fitting TRBD1. Unmatched junction bases numbered 7, after V lost 3 bases and J lost 0 bases. CDR3 size: 16 residues. In germline, CDR1 is SGDLS, CDR2 YYNGEE. CDR3 loop: CASSGGQGRSSYEQYF. The CDR3 region has the DNA TGTGCCAGCAGCGGGGGACAGGGCAGAAGCTCCTACGAGCAGTACTTC.

The chain combines TRBV12-2 with TRBJ2-7; the D call of TRBD2 is as the table states it, not checked on the DNA. TRBV12-2 corresponds to a pseudogene. This CDR3 region has 12 residues. The DNA for the CDR3 is TGTGCAAGCCTGCGGGTGCCCTACGAGCAGTACTTC. Translated, it gives CASLRVPYEQYF.

By frequency in the sample, this clone is medium-sized. The genes are TRBV7-3 and TRBJ2-3; D is perhaps TRBD2 (6 bases). CDR3 size: 14 residues. Germline V gives CDR1 SGHTA, CDR2 FQGTGA. With 2 bases removed from V and 2 bases from J, the gap between germline ends came to 8 bases. The CDR3 reads CASSLWGVTDTQYF. Here the CDR3 DNA reads TGTGCCAGCAGCTTATGGGGGGTCACAGATACGCAGTATTTT.

The chain employs TRBV7-8 and TRBJ2-3; D is perhaps TRBD2 (5 bases). V was shortened by 6 bases and J by 1 base, with 17 bases between the two germline ends. The CDR3 loop spans 16 amino acids. Germline CDR1 SGHVS, CDR2 FQNEAQ. As DNA, the CDR3 is TGTGCCAGCAGACCCTCTCTTTGGCGGGGCACAGATACGCAGTATTTT. Protein sequence: CASRPSLWRGTDTQYF. Full variable domain (remainder filled in from reference TRBV7-8 and TRBJ2-3): GAGVSQSPRYKVAKRGQDVALRCDPISGHVSLFWYQQALGQGPEFLTYFQNEAQLDKSGLPSDRFFAERPEGSVSTLKIQRTQQEDSAVYLCASRPSLWRGTDTQYFGPGTRLTVL.

The rearrangement uses TRBV5-4 and TRBJ2-7, with 9 bases aligning to TRBD1. J lost 6 bases, V lost 7 bases, and 8 bases had no gene match. This CDR3 has 13 residues. CDR1 is SGHNT, CDR2 YYREEE, per germline (reference sequence). The DNA for the CDR3 is TGTGCCAGCTTCCGGGACAGGGCGGGCGAGCAGTACTTC. Its protein is CASFRDRAGEQYF.

The chain links TRBV6-2 or TRBV6-3 to TRBJ1-6; D call uncertain. The CDR3 is 14 residues long. The germline CDR1 and CDR2 sequences are MNHEY and SVGEGT. V shed 4 bases and J shed 7 bases, with 11 bases lying between them. The CDR3 loop reads CASSWPDSNSPLHF. CDR3 in DNA: TGTGCCAGCAGTTGGCCAGACTCCAATTCACCCCTCCACTTT.

V and J are TRBV25-1 and TRBJ2-1, with D perhaps TRBD2 (6 bases). V lost 5 bases and J 5 bases, leaving 13 bases between the germline ends. CDR1 is MGHDK, CDR2 SYGVNS, per germline. This CDR3 comprises 14 residues. The CDR3 sequence: CASSLGGADNEQFF. For the CDR3, the DNA is TGTGCCAGCAGTCTCGGCGGGGCGGACAATGAGCAGTTCTTC.

This sequence joins TRBV11-2 and TRBJ1-1, with D possibly matching TRBD1 (5 bases). V was shortened by 5 bases and J by 4 bases, with 20 bases between the two germline ends. Looked up from germline, CDR1 is SGHAT and CDR2 is FQNNGV. The CDR3 covers 16 residues. The CDR3 nucleotides read TGTGCCAGCAGCCCAGGGTCCTTTCGGGAGAGCACTGAAGCTTTCTTT. Translated, it gives CASSPGSFRESTEAFF. The whole variable domain, filled in from reference TRBV11-2 and TRBJ1-1, reads EAGVAQSPRYKIIEKRQSVAFWCNPISGHATLYWYQQILGQGPKLLIQFQNNGVVDDSQLPKDRFSAERLKGVDSTLKIQPAKLEDSAVYLCASSPGSFRESTEAFFGQGTRLTVV.

The J gene is TRBJ2-7, the V gene TRBV11-3; 11 positions agree with TRBD2. This CDR3 spans 15 amino acids. The ends lost 5 bases at V and 1 base at J; junction bases unmatched: 4. Germline V gene lookup returns CDR1 SGHNT and CDR2 YENEEA. CDR3 in DNA: TGTGCCAGCAGCCCCACTAGCGGGGGTTCCTACGAGCAGTACTTC. Its protein product is CASSPTSGGSYEQYF.

V is TRBV7-2 and J is TRBJ2-3, with D unresolved. Trimming took 4 bases from V and 1 from J, leaving 12 bases between them. Germline V gives CDR1 SGHTA, CDR2 FQGNSA. CDR3 length equals 15 residues. CDR3 residues: CASSSPGPGTDTQYF. The DNA of the CDR3 is TGTGCCAGCAGCTCCCCGGGTCCCGGCACAGATACGCAGTATTTT.

The rearrangement links TRBV6-1 to TRBJ1-2, with a weak D call TRBD1 (5 bases). The CDR3 contains 13 residues. Deletions cut 3 bases from V and 6 bases from J, with 11 bases between. Germline values: CDR1 MNHNS, CDR2 SASEGT. CDR3 DNA: TGTGCCAGCAGTGAGAAGTCAGGGCATGGCTACACCTTC. It codes for CASSEKSGHGYTF.

The rearrangement joins TRBV7-2 to TRBJ1-6; D not certain. The V gene's germline CDR1 is SGHTA and CDR2 FQGNSA. V was shortened by 5 bases and J by 8 bases, with 10 bases between the two germline ends. The CDR3 has 13 amino acids. The CDR3 nucleotides read TGTGCCAGCAGCCGTTCGTTAGATTCACCCCTCCACTTT. Protein product: CASSRSLDSPLHF.

A few counts support this clone. The chain employs TRBV19 and TRBJ2-7; 13 bases fit TRBD2. V was pared by 8 bases and J by 7 bases, with 11 bases of the junction left unmatched. Germline loops: CDR1 LNHDA, CDR2 SQIVND (reference sequence). CDR3 length: 15 amino acids. The CDR3 is CASRGTSGEFREQYF. The CDR3 region has the DNA TGTGCCAGTCGGGGGACTAGCGGGGAGTTTCGTGAGCAGTACTTC.

V and J are TRBV5-1 and TRBJ2-2; 8 bases match TRBD1. The CDR3 loop spans 16 amino acids. With V trimmed by 2 bases and J by 7 bases, 10 bases remained unmatched. Germline CDR1 and CDR2: SGHRS and YFSETQ. This CDR3 is CASSFRTAGGFGELFF. The CDR3 bases are TGCGCCAGCAGCTTTAGGACGGCAGGGGGCTTCGGGGAGCTGTTTTTT. The full variable domain, completed using reference TRBV5-1 and TRBJ2-2, is KAGVTQTPRYLIKTRGQQVTLSCSPISGHRSVSWYQQTPGQGLQFLFEYFSETQRNKGNFPGRFSGRQFSNSRSEMNVSTLELGDSALYLCASSFRTAGGFGELFFGEGSRLTVL.

This clone was recorded only once. This chain uses TRBV9 with TRBJ2-7; 11 bases agree with TRBD2. The CDR3 extends over 16 amino acids. Germline V CDR1 and CDR2: SGDLS, YYNGEE. V was clipped by 4 bases and J by 5 bases; unmatched bases: 11. CDR3 protein: CASSLTLAGGGNEQYF. As DNA, the CDR3 is TGTGCCAGCAGCTTAACTCTAGCGGGGGGCGGGAACGAGCAGTACTTC.

The rearrangement links TRBV6-5 to TRBJ2-7; 9 bases line up with TRBD1. V lost 4 bases, J lost 5 bases, and 12 bases stayed unmatched. This CDR3 region has 16 residues. Germline V lookup: CDR1 MNHEY, CDR2 SVGAGI. CDR3 sequence reads: CASSWNPGQGRNEQYF. For the CDR3, the DNA is TGTGCCAGCAGTTGGAATCCGGGACAGGGACGGAACGAGCAGTACTTC.